This entry lists 2 T cell receptor beta chains sequenced from one sample in a study of blood T cell repertoires in COVID-19. Generated by immunoSEQ multiplex PCR, the TCRdb table keeps only in-frame clones and is missing some. This sample yields roughly 120,000 clones, of which roughly 75% are seen a single time; about 4.5% belongs to the top ten. Sequenced input: peripheral blood. The receptor source for this set is a human donor in a cohort sampled during active or convalescent COVID-19.

The chain recombines TRBV6-5 with TRBJ2-7, with D possibly TRBD2 on 6 matching bases. V was cut by 7 bases and J by 4 bases, with 17 bases left in between. This CDR3 comprises 14 residues. Germline V lookup: CDR1 MNHEY, CDR2 SVGAGI. DNA of the CDR3: TGTGCCAGCATGTTGGGACTCCTAAAATACGAGCAGTACTTC. Translating it yields CASMLGLLKYEQYF.

This sequence joins TRBV5-1 and TRBJ2-7; D is perhaps TRBD2 (6 bases). The CDR3 spans 12 residues. Between the trimmed V and J ends, which lost 2 bases and 6 bases, there was a span of 9 bases. Germline V CDR1 and CDR2: SGHRS, YFSETQ. The CDR3 loop is CASSFQTSEQYF. CDR3 sequence (DNA): TGCGCCAGCAGCTTCCAGACTAGCGAGCAGTACTTC.